This TCR beta chain came from a study of blood T cell repertoires in COVID-19. Data came from immunoSEQ multiplex PCR; TCRdb stores just in-frame clones and leaves some out. The top ten clones hold under 30% of a sample with fewer than 200,000 clones, roughly 86% of them seen once. With V trimmed by 10 bases and J by 6 bases, 10 bases remained unmatched. CDR3 size: 15 residues. The V gene's germline CDR1 is MNHEY and CDR2 SMNVEV (reference sequence). The sample comprised PBMCs or T cells enriched from blood (not recorded which). The TCR sequence derives from a woman aged 40 to 50 in a cohort exposed to, infected with or recovered from COVID-19 (not recorded which). The chain is built from TRBV27 and TRBJ2-1; TRBD2 matches at 12 bases. CDR3 loop: CAIRIGTSGLNEQFF. CDR3 sequence (DNA): TGTGCCATTAGAATAGGGACTAGCGGGCTCAATGAGCAGTTCTTC.